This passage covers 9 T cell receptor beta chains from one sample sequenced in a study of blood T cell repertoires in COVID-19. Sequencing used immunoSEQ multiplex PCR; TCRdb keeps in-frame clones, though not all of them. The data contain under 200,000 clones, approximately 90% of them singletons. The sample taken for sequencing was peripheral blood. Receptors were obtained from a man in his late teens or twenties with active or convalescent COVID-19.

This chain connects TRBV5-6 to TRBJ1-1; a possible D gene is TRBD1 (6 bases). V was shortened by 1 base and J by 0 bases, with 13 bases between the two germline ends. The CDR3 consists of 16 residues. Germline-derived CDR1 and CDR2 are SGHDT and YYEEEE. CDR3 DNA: TGTGCCAGCAGCTTGTATCGGGCAGGGGTGAACACTGAAGCTTTCTTT. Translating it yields CASSLYRAGVNTEAFF.

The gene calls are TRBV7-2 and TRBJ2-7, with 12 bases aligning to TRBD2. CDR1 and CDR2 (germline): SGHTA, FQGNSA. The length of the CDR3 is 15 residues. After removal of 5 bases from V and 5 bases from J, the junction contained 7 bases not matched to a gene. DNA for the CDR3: TGTGCCAGCAGCCCGACTAGCGGGAGAATCAACGAGCAGTACTTC. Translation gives CASSPTSGRINEQYF.

CDR3 sequence (DNA): TGTGCCAGCAGTTACTCTTTGGACAGGGGGACCGGGGAGCTGTTTTTT. Its protein is CASSYSLDRGTGELFF. The chain has TRBV6-5 and TRBJ2-2; the match to TRBD1 covers 10 bases. The CDR3 runs 16 residues. V lost 0 bases and J lost 5; bases outside the gene matches: 3. Germline V lookup: CDR1 MNHEY, CDR2 SVGAGI.

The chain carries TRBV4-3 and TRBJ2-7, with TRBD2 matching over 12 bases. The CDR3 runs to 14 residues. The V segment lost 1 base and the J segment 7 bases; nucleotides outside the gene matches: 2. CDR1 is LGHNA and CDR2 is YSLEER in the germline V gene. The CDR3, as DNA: TGCGCCAGCAGCCAAGGGACTAGCGGGATAGAGCAGTACTTC. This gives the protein CASSQGTSGIEQYF.

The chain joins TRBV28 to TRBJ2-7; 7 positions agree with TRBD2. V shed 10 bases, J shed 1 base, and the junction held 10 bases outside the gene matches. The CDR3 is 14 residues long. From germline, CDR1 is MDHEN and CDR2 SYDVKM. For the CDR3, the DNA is TGTGCCACTCACCCGAGCGGGATTTCCTACGAGCAGTACTTC. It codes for CATHPSGISYEQYF.

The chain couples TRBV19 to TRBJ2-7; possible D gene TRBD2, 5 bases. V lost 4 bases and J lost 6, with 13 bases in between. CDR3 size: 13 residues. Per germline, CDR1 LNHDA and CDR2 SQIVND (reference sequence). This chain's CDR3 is CASSRKLAAEQYV. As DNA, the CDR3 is TGTGCCAGTAGTAGGAAGCTAGCCGCCGAGCAGTACGTC.

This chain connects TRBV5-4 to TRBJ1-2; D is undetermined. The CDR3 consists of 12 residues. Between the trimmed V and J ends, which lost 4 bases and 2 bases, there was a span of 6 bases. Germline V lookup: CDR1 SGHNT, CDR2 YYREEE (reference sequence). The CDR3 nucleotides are TGTGCCAGCAGCACGGGGAACTATGGCTACACCTTC. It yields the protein CASSTGNYGYTF. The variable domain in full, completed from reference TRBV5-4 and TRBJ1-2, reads ETGVTQSPTHLIKTRGQQVTLRCSSQSGHNTVSWYQQALGQGPQFIFQYYREEENGRGNFPPRFSGLQFPNYSSELNVNALELDDSALYLCASSTGNYGYTFGSGTRLTVV.

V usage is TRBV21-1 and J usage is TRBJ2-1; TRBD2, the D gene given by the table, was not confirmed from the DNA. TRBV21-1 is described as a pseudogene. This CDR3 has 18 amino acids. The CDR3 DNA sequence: TGTGCCAGCAGCAAAGCGCCCTGGACAGCGGGAGGGCCGGATGAGCAGTTCTTC. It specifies CASSKAPWTAGGPDEQFF.

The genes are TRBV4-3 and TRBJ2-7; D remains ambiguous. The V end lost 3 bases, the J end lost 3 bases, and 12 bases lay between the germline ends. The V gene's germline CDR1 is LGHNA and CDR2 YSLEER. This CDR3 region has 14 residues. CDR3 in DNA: TGCGCCAGCAGCCAGGATCTGGAGATCTACGAGCAGTACTTC. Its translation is CASSQDLEIYEQYF.